Below are 26 T cell receptor beta chains sequenced from a single sample in a study of T cells after yellow fever vaccination. In TCRdb, the 5' RACE reads were re-called with MiXCR into one record per CDR3 protein. The data contain 250,000 to 350,000 distinct CDR3 sequences, around 8.6% of them singletons. The starting material was CD4+ T cells sorted from PBMCs, obtained 5 days after the yellow fever booster vaccination. All receptors come from a man aged 18 to 29 who received the YFV17D yellow fever vaccine.

V usage is TRBV6-5 and J usage is TRBJ2-2; possibly TRBD1 for D (6 bases). Germline CDR1 is MNHEY and CDR2 is SVGAGI. The CDR3 covers 13 residues. V shed 6 bases and J shed 5 bases, with 10 bases lying between them. This CDR3 is CASRSQGTGELFF. CDR3 DNA: TGTGCCAGCAGATCCCAGGGGACCGGGGAGCTGTTTTTT.

With respect to this clonotype: Just one base apart from a much larger clone, this may be a read error. The rearrangement links TRBV5-1 to TRBJ2-2; D is ambiguous. The CDR3 is 14 residues long. Germline CDR1 SGHRS, CDR2 YFSETQ. V lost 0 bases to trimming and J lost 5 bases, with 8 bases between them. The DNA of the CDR3 is TGCGCCAGCAGCTTGGAGCCAAATACCGGGGAGCTGTTTTTT. As protein: CASSLEPNTGELFF. The variable domain in full, with the rest retrieved from reference TRBV5-1 and TRBJ2-2, is KAGVTQTPRYLIKTRGQQVTLSCSPISGHRSVSWYQQTPGQGLQFLFEYFSETQRNKGNFPGRFSGRQFSNSRSEMNVSTLELGDSALYLCASSLEPNTGELFFGEGSRLTVL.

For this clonotype: The junction shows a germline mismatch at one end, possibly a read error. Written as DNA, the CDR3 is TGCAGTGCTAGGGAGGGGGTGGACACTGAGGCTTTCTTT. This encodes CSAREGVDTEAFF. V gene TRBV20-1 combines with J gene TRBJ1-1; perhaps TRBD1 as D (6 bases). CDR3 length equals 13 residues. CDR1 is DFQATT, CDR2 SNEGSKA, per germline (reference sequence).

This clonotype was found a few times. The rearrangement links TRBV20-1 to TRBJ1-1; a weak D match, TRBD1 (6 bases). The ends were cut back, 4 bases at V and 9 bases at J, with 18 bases in the middle. The CDR3 is 13 amino acids. Germline lookup yields CDR1 DFQATT and CDR2 SNEGSKA (reference sequence). CDR3 sequence: CSATTPGQTQAFF. The DNA for the CDR3 is TGCAGTGCTACCACCCCCGGACAGACCCAAGCTTTCTTT.

V and J are TRBV29-1 and TRBJ1-1; D gene ambiguous. Germline CDR1 is SQVTM and CDR2 is ANQGSEA. The CDR3 spans 13 residues. Trimming removed 6 bases from V and 4 bases from J, with 15 bases in between. The CDR3 sequence: CSVASGYSTEAFF. DNA for the CDR3: TGCAGCGTCGCCTCCGGATACAGCACTGAAGCTTTCTTT.

The V call is TRBV9, the J call TRBJ1-2; 9 bases are a match to TRBD1. The CDR3 runs to 15 residues. V lost 4 bases, J lost 5 bases, and 9 bases stayed unmatched. Germline CDR1 SGDLS, CDR2 YYNGEE. This chain's CDR3 is CASSPQTGTGYGYTF. CDR3 sequence (DNA): TGTGCCAGCAGCCCTCAGACCGGGACAGGGTATGGCTACACCTTC.

This clonotype appeared a few times. The V gene is TRBV12-3 or TRBV12-4, the J gene TRBJ2-5, with a weak D call TRBD1 (6 bases). This CDR3 spans 13 amino acids. V was clipped by 5 bases and J by 4 bases, with 11 bases between them. CDR3 nucleotide sequence: TGTGCCAGCAGTAACCGGGACACAGAGACCCAGTACTTC. The encoded protein is CASSNRDTETQYF.

This chain links TRBV4-1 with TRBJ2-7, with TRBD2 matching over 8 bases. The end of the DNA fits TRBJ2-1 better, so the J call may be wrong. The CDR3 runs to 15 residues. The germline V gene encodes CDR1 MGHRA and CDR2 YSYEKL. This CDR3 reads CASSQERGGYDEQFF. In DNA, the CDR3 is TGCGCCAGCAGCCAAGAACGCGGGGGGTATGATGAGCAGTTCTTC.

This rearrangement joins TRBV7-2 to TRBJ2-7; TRBD2 matches 8 bases. The CDR3 loop spans 15 amino acids. The J segment lost 2 bases and the V segment lost 0 bases, leaving 3 bases of the junction unmatched. CDR1 and CDR2 (germline): SGHTA, FQGNSA. The CDR3 coding sequence is TGTGCCAGCAGCTTAGCGGACGGGGGGGCCTACGAGCAGTACTTC. This codes for CASSLADGGAYEQYF.

The J gene is TRBJ2-1, the V gene TRBV4-3; weak D call: TRBD2 (5 bases). The germline V and J ends were trimmed by 4 bases and 9 bases, with 10 bases remaining between them. The CDR3 consists of 12 residues. Germline V gene sequence: CDR1 LGHNA, CDR2 YSLEER. The CDR3 reads CASSPDGSEQFF. The CDR3 nucleotides are TGCGCCAGCAGCCCAGATGGGAGTGAGCAGTTCTTC.

This chain connects TRBV25-1 to TRBJ2-1; the match to TRBD1 covers 8 bases. With V trimmed by 2 bases and J by 8 bases, 8 bases remained unmatched. CDR1 is MGHDK, CDR2 SYGVNS, per germline. The CDR3 loop spans 15 amino acids. CDR3 DNA sequence: TGTGCCAGCAGTGAAAGGGTGACAGGGGTTGATGAGCAGTTCTTC. Translated, it gives CASSERVTGVDEQFF.

The sample holds a few counts of this clonotype. V is TRBV5-5 and J is TRBJ2-2; unclear D gene. Per germline, CDR1 SGHKS and CDR2 YYEKEE (reference sequence). V lost 0 bases to trimming and J lost 5 bases, with 14 bases between them. The CDR3 spans 16 residues. The CDR3 sequence is CASSLGRQILTGELFF. The CDR3 nucleotides are TGTGCCAGCAGCTTGGGGCGGCAAATTCTTACCGGGGAGCTGTTTTTT.

This clonotype appeared many times. The chain employs TRBV6-2 or TRBV6-3 and TRBJ1-5; D is possibly TRBD1 (5 bases). Per the germline V gene, CDR1 is MNHEY and CDR2 is SVGEGT. The CDR3 totals 14 residues. Trimming removed 2 bases from V and 2 bases from J, with 7 bases in between. The CDR3 sequence is CASSYGGGNQPQHF. CDR3 in DNA: TGTGCCAGCAGTTACGGGGGAGGCAATCAGCCCCAGCATTTT.

This clonotype was observed many times. The CDR3 sequence is CASSLDTGGTEAFF. CDR3 DNA sequence: TGTGCCAGCTCACTGGACACAGGAGGCACTGAAGCTTTCTTT. The V gene is TRBV18, the J gene TRBJ1-1; D may be TRBD1 (5 bases). V shed 4 bases and J shed 4 bases, with 13 bases lying between them. Looked up from germline, CDR1 is KGHSH and CDR2 is LQKENI. The CDR3 covers 14 residues.

The gene calls are TRBV29-1 and TRBJ1-1; 12 positions agree with TRBD1. The J segment lost 6 bases and the V segment lost 7 bases, leaving 9 bases of the junction unmatched. This CDR3 is built from 14 residues. Germline values: CDR1 SQVTM, CDR2 ANQGSEA. The CDR3 sequence: CSAGTGGVSAEAFF. CDR3 bases: TGCAGCGCCGGGACAGGGGGCGTTTCGGCTGAAGCTTTCTTT.

This clonotype occurred many times. The chain joins TRBV6-2 or TRBV6-3 to TRBJ1-5; D not certain. Germline V gene lookup returns CDR1 MNHEY and CDR2 SVGEGT. Trimming removed 11 bases from V and 1 base from J, with 15 bases in between. The CDR3 extends over 14 amino acids. CDR3 protein: CACSLGRSNQPQHF. As DNA, the CDR3 is TGTGCCTGCTCCCTCGGGCGAAGCAATCAGCCCCAGCATTTT.

The chain is built from TRBV20-1 and TRBJ1-1, with 7 bases matching TRBD1. The V and J ends lost 6 bases and 1 base, in that order; junction bases with no gene match: 2. Germline assignment: CDR1 DFQATT and CDR2 SNEGSKA (reference sequence). This CDR3 spans 12 amino acids. The CDR3 DNA is TGCAGTGCCTGGACAGGGAACACTGAAGCTTTCTTT. Its translation is CSAWTGNTEAFF.

At least ten counts were recorded for this clonotype. The gene calls are TRBV12-3 or TRBV12-4 and TRBJ2-1; D gene uncertain. V shed 3 bases and J shed 9 bases, with 12 bases lying between them. This CDR3 contains 13 residues. This CDR3 is CASSFGQSPEQFF. The CDR3, as DNA: TGTGCCAGCAGTTTCGGGCAGAGCCCTGAGCAGTTCTTC.

Notes on this clonotype: This clone may be a read error of a much larger clone one base away. The chain has TRBV4-1 and TRBJ1-2; 8 bases are shared with TRBD1. The germline V gene encodes CDR1 MGHRA and CDR2 YSYEKL. The CDR3 runs to 14 residues. CDR3 sequence: CPSSISGQGYGYTF. The CDR3 DNA reads as TGCCCCAGCAGCATCTCCGGACAGGGCTATGGCTACACCTTC.

The V gene is TRBV9, the J gene TRBJ1-3; 8 bases are shared with TRBD1. Germline values: CDR1 SGDLS, CDR2 YYNGEE. V was pared by 4 bases and J by 4 bases, with 10 bases of the junction left unmatched. This CDR3 spans 16 amino acids. CDR3 bases: TGTGCCAGCAGCCGCTGGGGACAGGTTTCCGGAAACACCATATATTTT. This sequence encodes CASSRWGQVSGNTIYF.

This clonotype was counted many times. V usage is TRBV7-7 and J usage is TRBJ2-5, with TRBD1 as a possible D gene (6 bases). The CDR3 contains 11 residues. In germline, CDR1 is SSHAT, CDR2 FNYEAQ (reference sequence). For the CDR3, the DNA is TGTGCTACAGGGAACGAAGAGACCCAGTACTTC. Amino acid sequence: CATGNEETQYF.

This clonotype occurred a few times. The rearrangement uses TRBV15 and TRBJ2-3; D is uncertain. The CDR3 consists of 14 residues. V dropped 0 bases and J dropped 6 bases, with 10 bases sitting between them. Looked up from germline, CDR1 is LNHNV and CDR2 is YYDKDF (reference sequence). This chain's CDR3 is CATSRDSQRDTQYF. The CDR3 DNA is TGTGCCACCAGCAGAGATTCGCAGCGCGATACGCAGTATTTT.

This clonotype has more than one count but fewer than ten. This chain links TRBV6-2 or TRBV6-3 with TRBJ2-5; 7 bases fit TRBD1. Germline V lookup: CDR1 MNHEY, CDR2 SVGEGT. This CDR3 has 15 amino acids. With V trimmed by 0 bases and J by 0 bases, 1 base remained unmatched. CDR3 DNA: TGTGCCAGCAGTTACTCCGACAGGGACCAAGAGACCCAGTACTTC. Its protein is CASSYSDRDQETQYF.

Many counts were recorded for this clonotype. The genes are TRBV20-1 and TRBJ2-7; 11 positions agree with TRBD2. The ends lost 5 bases at V and 1 base at J; junction bases unmatched: 4. The germline gives CDR1 DFQATT, CDR2 SNEGSKA (reference sequence). The CDR3 totals 14 residues. The CDR3 here is CSALTSGVSYEQYF. The CDR3, as DNA: TGCAGTGCTTTGACTAGCGGGGTTTCCTACGAGCAGTACTTC.

This clonotype was detected a few times. The chain has TRBV7-3 and TRBJ2-1; tentative D call: TRBD2 (7 bases). Germline values: CDR1 SGHTA, CDR2 FQGTGA. V lost 2 bases to trimming and J lost 6 bases, with 14 bases between them. This CDR3 has 15 residues. The CDR3 loop is CASSLRGASRNEQFF. The CDR3 bases are TGTGCCAGCAGCTTACGGGGGGCATCGCGCAATGAGCAGTTCTTC.

Written as DNA, the CDR3 is TGTGCCAGCAGCCCAGCAGGGGGCCGTAATGAAAAACTGTTTTTT. Translated: CASSPAGGRNEKLFF. This sequence joins TRBV7-9 and TRBJ1-4, with 8 bases lining up with TRBD1. V shed 5 bases and J 4 bases; nucleotides not matched to a gene: 6. Germline CDR1 SEHNR, CDR2 FQNEAQ (reference sequence). This CDR3 spans 15 amino acids.